This T cell receptor (beta chain) came from a study of STAT3 mutations in large granular lymphocyte leukemia. On the study more broadly: Canonical activating STAT3 mutations were detected in roughly half of the longitudinally sequenced T-LGLL patients. Notes on the study in general: Clonal expansion was inferred from samples taken at other timepoints. In about 30% of the 18 patients, new TCR clonotypes emerged after therapy. At least one immunodominant TCR beta clonotype appeared in every T-cell large granular lymphocyte leukemia patient.

About 40,773 productive templates were obtained per sample on average. Libraries were prepared by immunoSEQ multiplex PCR; TCRdb keeps only in-frame clonotypes and omits some of them. The table lists thousands of clones, roughly 47% of them singletons. Germline CDR1 is MDHEN and CDR2 is SYDVKM. The V gene lost 5 bases and the J gene lost 0 bases, with 7 bases spanning the gap. The CDR3 is 14 amino acids. The table lists this clone with a few counts. Antigen unknown. This receptor was identified in a man aged 45-60 years with T-cell large granular lymphocyte leukemia. Some clones in this sample may be carry-over from other donors' samples. The chain combines TRBV28 with TRBJ1-4, with unresolved D. The sequenced sample consisted of peripheral blood mononuclear cells. The DNA of the CDR3 is TGTGCCAGCAGTCAAGCTGCAACTAATGAAAAACTGTTTTTT. It codes for CASSQAATNEKLFF.